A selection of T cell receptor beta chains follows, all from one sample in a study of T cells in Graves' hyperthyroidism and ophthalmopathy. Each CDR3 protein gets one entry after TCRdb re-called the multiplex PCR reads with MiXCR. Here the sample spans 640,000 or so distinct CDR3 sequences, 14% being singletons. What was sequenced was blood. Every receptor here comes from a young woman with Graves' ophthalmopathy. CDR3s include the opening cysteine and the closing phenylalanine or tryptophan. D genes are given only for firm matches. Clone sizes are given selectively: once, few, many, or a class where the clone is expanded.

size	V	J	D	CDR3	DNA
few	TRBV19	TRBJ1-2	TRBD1	CASSIGQGLRGYTF	TGTGCCAGTAGTATAGGACAGGGTCTTCGCGGCTACACCTTC
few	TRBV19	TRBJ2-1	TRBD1	CASSKRDRGYYNEQFF	TGTGCCAGTAGTAAACGGGACAGGGGTTACTACAATGAGCAGTTCTTC
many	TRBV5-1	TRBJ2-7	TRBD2	CASSGGTGGQISYEQYF	TGCGCCAGCAGCGGGGGAACGGGGGGGCAGATCTCCTACGAGCAGTACTTC
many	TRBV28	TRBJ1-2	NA	CASSEKARGYTF	TGTGCCAGTTCCGAGAAGGCAAGAGGCTACACCTTC
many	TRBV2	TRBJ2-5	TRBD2	CASRGLAGVETQYF	TGTGCCAGCAGGGGACTAGCGGGAGTGGAGACCCAGTACTTC
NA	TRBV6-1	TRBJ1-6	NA	CASDQENNSPLHF	TGTGCCAGCGACCAGGAGAATAATTCACCCCTCCACTTT
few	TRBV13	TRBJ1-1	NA	CASSLVGVMNTEAFF	TGTGCCAGCAGCTTAGTCGGGGTCATGAACACTGAAGCTTTCTTT
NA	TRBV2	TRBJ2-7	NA	CASSDLRSGHEQYF	TGTGCCAGCAGTGATCTGCGTTCAGGGCACGAGCAGTACTTC
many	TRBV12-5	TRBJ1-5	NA	CASGKGGGLNQPQHF	TGTGCTAGTGGGAAAGGGGGGGGCTTGAATCAGCCCCAGCATTTT
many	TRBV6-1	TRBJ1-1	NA	CASSYEGRGDTEAFF	TGTGCCAGCAGTTATGAGGGCAGGGGAGACACTGAAGCTTTCTTT
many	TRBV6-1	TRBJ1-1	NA	CASSDRQKNTEAFF	TGTGCCAGCAGTGACCGACAGAAGAACACTGAAGCTTTCTTT
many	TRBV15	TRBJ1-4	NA	CATSTAATNEKLFF	TGTGCCACCAGCACAGCCGCAACTAATGAAAAACTGTTTTTT
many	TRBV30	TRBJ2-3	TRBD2	CAWSLAGSTRTNTQYF	TGTGCCTGGAGCTTAGCGGGAAGTACCCGAACAAATACGCAGTATTTT
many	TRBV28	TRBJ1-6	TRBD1	CASSAGTGPLHF	TGTGCCAGCAGTGCCGGGACAGGGCCCCTCCACTTT
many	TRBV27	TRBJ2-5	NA	CASSSPSTGTQRTQYF	TGTGCCAGCAGTTCCCCATCAACCGGGACTCAAAGGACCCAGTACTTC
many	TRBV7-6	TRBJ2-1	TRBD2	CASSWTSGTYNEQFF	TGTGCCAGCAGCTGGACTAGCGGTACCTACAATGAGCAGTTCTTC
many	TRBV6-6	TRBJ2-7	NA	CASSYLGRGYEQYF	TGTGCCAGCAGTTACCTCGGCAGGGGCTACGAGCAGTACTTC
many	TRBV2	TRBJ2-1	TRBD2	CASSEFRLAADNEQFF	TGTGCCAGCAGTGAATTTCGGCTAGCGGCGGACAATGAGCAGTTCTTC
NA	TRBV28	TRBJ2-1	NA	CASSPRFADGSSYNEQFF	TGTGCCAGCAGTCCACGATTTGCGGACGGAAGCTCCTACAATGAGCAGTTCTTC
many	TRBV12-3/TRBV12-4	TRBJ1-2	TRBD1	CASSPRQGYGYTF	TGTGCCAGCAGTCCAAGACAGGGGTATGGCTACACCTTC
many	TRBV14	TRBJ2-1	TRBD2	CASSPQRASGRAYNEQFF	TGTGCCAGCAGCCCCCAGAGGGCTAGCGGGAGGGCCTACAATGAGCAGTTCTTC
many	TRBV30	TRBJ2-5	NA	CAWTSGQETQYF	TGTGCCTGGACCTCCGGGCAAGAGACCCAGTACTTC
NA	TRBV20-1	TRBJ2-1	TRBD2	CSATGTSGTYNEQFF	TGCAGTGCCACCGGGACTAGCGGTACCTACAATGAGCAGTTCTTC
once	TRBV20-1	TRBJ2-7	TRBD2	CSATGTSAYEQYF	TGCAGTGCTACCGGGACTAGCGCCTACGAGCAGTACTTC
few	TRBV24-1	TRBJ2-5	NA	CATSDVGSSGFGETQYF	TGTGCCACCAGTGATGTTGGTTCTTCAGGGTTCGGGGAGACCCAGTACTTC
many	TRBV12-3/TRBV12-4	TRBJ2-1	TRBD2	CASSSSGGLHNEQFF	TGTGCCAGCAGTTCTAGCGGGGGGTTACACAATGAGCAGTTCTTC
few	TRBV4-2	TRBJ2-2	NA	CASSLVASTGELFF	TGTGCCAGCAGCCTCGTAGCTTCCACCGGGGAGCTGTTTTTT
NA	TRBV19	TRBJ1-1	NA	CATYREWGTEAFF	TGTGCCACCTACAGGGAATGGGGGACTGAAGCTTTCTTT
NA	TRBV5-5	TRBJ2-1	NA	CASSFWGVSYNEQFF	TGTGCCAGCAGCTTCTGGGGGGTCTCCTACAATGAGCAGTTCTTC
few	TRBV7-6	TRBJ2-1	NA	CASSPEGGYNEQFF	TGTGCCAGCAGCCCGGAGGGGGGGTACAATGAGCAGTTCTTC
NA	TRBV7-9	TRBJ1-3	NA	CASSFSVGGRGNTIYF	TGTGCCAGCAGCTTCTCGGTAGGGGGGCGCGGAAACACCATATATTTT
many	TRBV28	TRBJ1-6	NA	CASSLGMQGLNSPLHF	TGTGCCAGCAGTTTAGGGATGCAGGGGCTTAATTCACCCCTCCACTTT
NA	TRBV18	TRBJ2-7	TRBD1	CASSPDRGNEQYF	TGTGCCAGCTCACCGGACAGGGGTAACGAGCAGTACTTC
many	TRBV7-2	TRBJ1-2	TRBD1	CASSLGGQGIGYTF	TGTGCCAGCAGCTTGGGGGGACAGGGGATTGGCTACACCTTC
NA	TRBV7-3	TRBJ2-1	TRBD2	CASSLTALAGGPSYNEQFF	TGTGCCAGCAGCTTAACTGCACTAGCGGGGGGGCCCTCCTACAATGAGCAGTTCTTC
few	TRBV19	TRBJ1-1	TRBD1	CATTATGTANTEAFF	TGTGCCACGACCGCGACCGGGACAGCGAACACTGAAGCTTTCTTT
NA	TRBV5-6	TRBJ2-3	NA	CASNSVGGYSIFTDTQYF	TGTGCCAGCAACTCGGTAGGGGGGTACTCAATTTTCACAGATACGCAGTATTTT
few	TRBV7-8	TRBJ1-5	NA	CASSFPQDQSSNQPQHF	TGTGCCAGCAGCTTCCCCCAGGACCAGTCGAGCAATCAGCCCCAGCATTTT